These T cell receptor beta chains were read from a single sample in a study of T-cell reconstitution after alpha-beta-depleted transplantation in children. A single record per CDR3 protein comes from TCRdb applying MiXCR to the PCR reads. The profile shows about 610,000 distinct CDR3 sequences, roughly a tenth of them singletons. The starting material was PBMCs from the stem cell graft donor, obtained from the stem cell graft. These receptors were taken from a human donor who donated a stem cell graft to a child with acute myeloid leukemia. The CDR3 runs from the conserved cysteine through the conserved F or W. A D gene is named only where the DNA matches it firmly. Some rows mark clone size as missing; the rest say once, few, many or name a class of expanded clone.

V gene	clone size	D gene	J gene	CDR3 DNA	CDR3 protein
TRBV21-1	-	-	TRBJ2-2	TGTGCCAGCAGCAAAGCGCGGGAGGAGTGGACAGCGAACACCGGGGAGCTGTTTTTT	CASSKAREEWTANTGELFF
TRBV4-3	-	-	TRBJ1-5	TGCGCCAGCAGCCCGTCTAAGGGACAGCCCCAGCATTTT	CASSPSKGQPQHF
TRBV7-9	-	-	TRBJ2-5	TGTGCCAGCAGCTTAGTTGACGACAGGAAGTACTTC	CASSLVDDRKYF
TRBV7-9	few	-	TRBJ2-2	TGTGCCAGCAGCCACGTCCGCCAAGACGGGGAGCTGTTTTTT	CASSHVRQDGELFF
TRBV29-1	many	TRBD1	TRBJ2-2	TGCAGCACGGGACAGAAGAACACCGGGGAGCTGTTTTTT	CSTGQKNTGELFF
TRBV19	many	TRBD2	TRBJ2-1	TGTGCCAGTAGGTCTATAGCGGGAGAGGCTGAGCAGTTCTTC	CASRSIAGEAEQFF
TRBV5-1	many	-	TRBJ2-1	TGCGCCAGCAGCTTGGCCGGGACTGACAATGAGCAGTTCTTC	CASSLAGTDNEQFF
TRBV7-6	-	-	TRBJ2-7	TGTGCCAGCAGCCCTGGGGGGCGGGAGCGTCAGCAGTACTTC	CASSPGGRERQQYF
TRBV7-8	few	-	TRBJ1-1	TGTGCCAGCGGACGTCCTATGGGAGAGAACACTGAAGCTTTCTTT	CASGRPMGENTEAFF
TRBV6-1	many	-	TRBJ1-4	TGTGCCAGCAGCCCCCTCACTAATGAAAAACTGTTTTTT	CASSPLTNEKLFF
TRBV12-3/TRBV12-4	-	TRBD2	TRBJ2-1	TGTACCAGCAGTTTAGCGGCGGGAGGGCCTCATGAGCAGTTCTTC	CTSSLAAGGPHEQFF
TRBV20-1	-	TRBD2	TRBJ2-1	TGCAGTGCAGGGACTAGCGGGATTTACAATGAGCAGTTCTTC	CSAGTSGIYNEQFF
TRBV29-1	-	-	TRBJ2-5	TGCAGCGTCAAGCTAGGTCCCAGGGCCCAGTACTTC	CSVKLGPRAQYF
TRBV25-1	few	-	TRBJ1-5	TGTGCCAGCAGGGGGGGGCAATATCAGCCCCAGCATTTT	CASRGGQYQPQHF
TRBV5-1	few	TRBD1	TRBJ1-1	TGCGCCAGCAGCTTGGCAGGGACAGGCCACACTGAAGCTTTCTTT	CASSLAGTGHTEAFF
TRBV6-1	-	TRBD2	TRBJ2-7	TGTGCCAGCAGTCCAGAGCGGGAGTGGGGCGAGCAGTACTTC	CASSPEREWGEQYF
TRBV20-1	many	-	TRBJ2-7	TGCAGTGCAGCCGGGAGTACCGTCCTCGAGCAGTACTTC	CSAAGSTVLEQYF
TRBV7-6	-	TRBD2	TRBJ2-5	TGTGCCAGCAGCTTGGGGGGACTAGCGGTCAAAGAGACCCAGTACTTC	CASSLGGLAVKETQYF
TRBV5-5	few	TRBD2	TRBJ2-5	TGTGCCAGCAGCTTGGTCGGTCGGGGGGAGGGAGAGACCCAGTACTTC	CASSLVGRGEGETQYF
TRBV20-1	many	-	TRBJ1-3	TGCAGTGCTAGTGAGGGGTGGTCTGGAAACACCATATATTTT	CSASEGWSGNTIYF
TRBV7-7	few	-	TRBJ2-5	TGTGCTAGCAGCAGTCCGGGGCGAGAGACCCAGTACTTC	CASSSPGRETQYF
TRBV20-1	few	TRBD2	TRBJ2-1	TGCAGTGCCATCCCTCCTAGCGGGAAGGTGGCCTACAATGAGCAGTTCTTC	CSAIPPSGKVAYNEQFF
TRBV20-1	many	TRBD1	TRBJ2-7	TGCAGTGCTGATGACAGGGGAGCCTACGAGCAGTACTTC	CSADDRGAYEQYF
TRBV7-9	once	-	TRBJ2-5	TGTGCCAGCAGCTTAGTCGGCGGAAGGATTAGCCAAGAGACCCAGTACTTC	CASSLVGGRISQETQYF
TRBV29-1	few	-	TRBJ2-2	TGCAGCGTTGGGGGACCCGGGGAGCTGTTTTTT	CSVGGPGELFF
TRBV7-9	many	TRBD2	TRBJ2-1	TGTGCCAGCAGCTTATTGAGCGGGAGGCTAAATGAGCAGTTCTTC	CASSLLSGRLNEQFF
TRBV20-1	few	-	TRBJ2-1	TGCAGTGCTAGGGACTCCCCTAATGAGCAGTTCTTC	CSARDSPNEQFF
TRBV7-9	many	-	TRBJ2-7	TGCGCCAGCAGCCCGAGGGCCTACGAGCAGTACTTC	CASSPRAYEQYF
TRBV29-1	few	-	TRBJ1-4	TGCAGCGGGGGAGACACCGAAAAACTGTTTTTT	CSGGDTEKLFF
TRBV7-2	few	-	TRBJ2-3	TGTGCCAGCAGCTTAACTCCTTTGGGCTCCACAGATACGCAGTATTTT	CASSLTPLGSTDTQYF
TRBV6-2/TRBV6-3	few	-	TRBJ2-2	TGTGCCAGCAGCCCTTGGATCGGGTTAGGCGGGACGGTCGGGGAGCTGTTTTTT	CASSPWIGLGGTVGELFF
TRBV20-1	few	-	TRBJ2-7	TGCAGTGCCTCACAGGTCGACGAGCAGTACTTC	CSASQVDEQYF
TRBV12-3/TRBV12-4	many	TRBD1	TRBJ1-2	TGTGCCAGCAGTTTAAGGGACAGACCTTATGGCTACACCTTC	CASSLRDRPYGYTF
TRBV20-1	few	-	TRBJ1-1	TGCAGTGCTCAAACTACCCGGGGTGGGCGGAACACTGAAGCTTTCTTT	CSAQTTRGGRNTEAFF
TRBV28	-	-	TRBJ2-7	TGTGCCAGCATCAGTTTCGGTGGTTCTCGCTCCTACGAGCAGTACTTC	CASISFGGSRSYEQYF
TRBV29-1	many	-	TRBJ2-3	TGCAGCGTCCGGATCACAGATACGCAGTATTTT	CSVRITDTQYF
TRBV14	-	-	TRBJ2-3	TGTGCCAGCAGTAAGGGACCAGTAGGGAGCACAGATACGCAGTATTTT	CASSKGPVGSTDTQYF
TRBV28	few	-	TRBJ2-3	TGTGCCAGCAGTTTACAGTCGGGCCGAGGTTTCACAGATACGCAGTATTTT	CASSLQSGRGFTDTQYF
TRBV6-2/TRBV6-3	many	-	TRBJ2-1	TGTGCCAGCAAACCTGGGGTATACAATGAGCAGTTCTTC	CASKPGVYNEQFF
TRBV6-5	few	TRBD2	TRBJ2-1	TGTGCCAGCAGTTACCGGACTAGCGGGAGGGTAGATGAGCAGTTCTTC	CASSYRTSGRVDEQFF
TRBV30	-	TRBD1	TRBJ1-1	TGTGCCTGGAGCCCCCCGGGACAGAACACTGAAGTTTTCTTT	CAWSPPGQNTEVFF
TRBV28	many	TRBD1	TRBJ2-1	TGTGCCAGCAGTTGGGACAGGCAGTTCTTC	CASSWDRQFF
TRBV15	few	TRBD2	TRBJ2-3	TGTGCCACCAGCGAAGGACTAGCGGGGACTACCAATACGCAGTATTTT	CATSEGLAGTTNTQYF
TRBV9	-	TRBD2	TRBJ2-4	TGTGCCAGCAGCGTAGGCGAGGAGACGGGGGGAAACATTCAGTACTTC	CASSVGEETGGNIQYF
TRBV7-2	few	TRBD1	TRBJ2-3	TGTGCCAGCAGCTTAAGGGGGCGACCTGGCACAGATACGCAGTATTTT	CASSLRGRPGTDTQYF
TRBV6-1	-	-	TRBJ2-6	TGTGCCAGCACCCCAGTGGCCAACTCTGGGGCCAACGTCCTGACTTTC	CASTPVANSGANVLTF
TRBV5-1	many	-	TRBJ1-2	TGCGCCAGCAGCTTAAGGGACACAACCAACTATGGCTACACCTTC	CASSLRDTTNYGYTF
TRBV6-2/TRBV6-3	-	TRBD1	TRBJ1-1	TGTGCCAGCAGTTCCCGGGACAGGGGAAGTAGGAACACTGAAGCTTTCTTT	CASSSRDRGSRNTEAFF
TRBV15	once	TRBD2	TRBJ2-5	TGTGCCACCAGCAAGGGACTAGCGGAAGAGACCCAGTACTTC	CATSKGLAEETQYF
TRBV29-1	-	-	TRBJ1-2	TGCAGCGTTATCGGGAAGGGGCGCGTCTATGGCTACACCTTC	CSVIGKGRVYGYTF
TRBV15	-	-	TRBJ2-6	TGTGCCACCAGCAGAGTCCCGATCGGCTCTGGGGCCAACGTCCTGACTTTC	CATSRVPIGSGANVLTF
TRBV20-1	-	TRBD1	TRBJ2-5	TGCAGTGCTAGGCACAGGGGGAAAGAGACCCAGTACTTC	CSARHRGKETQYF
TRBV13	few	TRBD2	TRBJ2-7	TGTGCCAGCAGCTTAAATTTAGCGGGAGGGCCCAGGGGCTACGAGCAGTACTTC	CASSLNLAGGPRGYEQYF
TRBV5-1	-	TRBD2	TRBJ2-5	TGCGCCAGCGGTGGGTCCGGGACTAGACAAGAGACCCAGTACTTC	CASGGSGTRQETQYF
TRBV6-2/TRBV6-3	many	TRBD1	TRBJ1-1	TGTGCCAGCAGCCGCGTCTCAGGGGGCACTAGGGTCACTGAAGCTTTCTTT	CASSRVSGGTRVTEAFF
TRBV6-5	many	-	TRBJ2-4	TGTGCCAGCAGTTACTCCGGACAACCGAACATTCAGTACTTC	CASSYSGQPNIQYF